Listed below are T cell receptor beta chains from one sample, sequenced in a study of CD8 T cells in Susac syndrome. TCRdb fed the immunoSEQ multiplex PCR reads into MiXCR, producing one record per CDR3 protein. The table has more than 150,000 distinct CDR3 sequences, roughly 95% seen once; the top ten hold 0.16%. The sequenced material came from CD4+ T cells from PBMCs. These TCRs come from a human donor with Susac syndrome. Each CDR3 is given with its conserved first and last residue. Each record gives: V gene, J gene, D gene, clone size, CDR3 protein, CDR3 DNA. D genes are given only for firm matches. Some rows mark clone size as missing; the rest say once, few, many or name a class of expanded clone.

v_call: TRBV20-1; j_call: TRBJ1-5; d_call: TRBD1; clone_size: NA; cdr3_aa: CSARTGEGNQPQHF; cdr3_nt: TGCAGTGCTCGGACAGGGGAAGGCAATCAGCCCCAGCATTTT
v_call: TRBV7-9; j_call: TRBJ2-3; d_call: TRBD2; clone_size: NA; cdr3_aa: CASSLSRGVTDTQYF; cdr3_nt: TGTGCCAGCAGCTTATCGCGGGGGGTCACAGATACGCAGTATTTT
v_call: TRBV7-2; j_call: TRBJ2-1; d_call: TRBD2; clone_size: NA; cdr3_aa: CASSLGTSGNEQFF; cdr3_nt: TGTGCCAGCAGCCTCGGGACTAGCGGCAATGAGCAGTTCTTC
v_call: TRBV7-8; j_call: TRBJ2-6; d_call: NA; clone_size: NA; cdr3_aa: CASSSRRVANVLTF; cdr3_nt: TGTGCCAGCAGCTCACGACGGGTGGCCAACGTCCTGACTTTC
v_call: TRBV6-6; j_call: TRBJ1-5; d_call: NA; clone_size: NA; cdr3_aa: CASSPGNQPQHF; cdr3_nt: TGTGCCAGCAGTCCCGGCAATCAGCCCCAGCATTTT
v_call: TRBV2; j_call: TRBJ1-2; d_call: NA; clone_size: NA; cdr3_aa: CASSGQLDYGYTF; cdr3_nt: TGTGCCAGCAGTGGACAGTTAGACTATGGCTACACCTTC
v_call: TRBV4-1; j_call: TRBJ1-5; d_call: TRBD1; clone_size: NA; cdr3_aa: CASSLGQGNSNQPQHF; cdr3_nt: TGCGCCAGCAGCCTAGGACAGGGGAATAGCAATCAGCCCCAGCATTTT
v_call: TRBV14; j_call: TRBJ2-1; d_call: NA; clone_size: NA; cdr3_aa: CASSLNWGEYNEQFF; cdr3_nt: TGTGCCAGCAGCCTAAACTGGGGGGAATACAATGAGCAGTTCTTC
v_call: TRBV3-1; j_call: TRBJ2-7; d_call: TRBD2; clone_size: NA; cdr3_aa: CASRQAGGNEQYF; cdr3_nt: TGTGCCAGCAGACAAGCGGGGGGGAACGAGCAGTACTTC
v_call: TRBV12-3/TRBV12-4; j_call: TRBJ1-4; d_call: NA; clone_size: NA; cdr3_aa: CASSLQGVKLFF; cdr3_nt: TGTGCCAGCAGTTTACAGGGTGTCAAACTGTTTTTT
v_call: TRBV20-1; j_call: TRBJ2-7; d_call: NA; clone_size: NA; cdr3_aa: CSATSRDPLYEQYF; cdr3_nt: TGCAGTGCTACTTCCCGGGACCCCCTCTACGAGCAGTACTTC
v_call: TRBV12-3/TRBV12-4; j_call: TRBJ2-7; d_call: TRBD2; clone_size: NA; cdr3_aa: CASSGGLADSYEQYF; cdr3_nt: TGTGCCAGCAGTGGGGGTCTAGCGGACTCCTACGAGCAGTACTTC
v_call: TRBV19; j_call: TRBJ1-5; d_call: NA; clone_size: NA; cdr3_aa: CASSIGNQPQHF; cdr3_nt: TGTGCCAGTAGTATAGGGAATCAGCCCCAGCATTTT
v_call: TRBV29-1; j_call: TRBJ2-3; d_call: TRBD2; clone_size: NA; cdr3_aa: CSVPGTSGGRDTQYF; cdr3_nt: TGCAGCGTTCCCGGGACTAGCGGGGGGCGAGATACGCAGTATTTT
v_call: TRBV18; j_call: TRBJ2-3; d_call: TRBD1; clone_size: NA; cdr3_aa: CATRTGVYTDTQYF; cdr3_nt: TGTGCCACCCGAACAGGGGTTTACACAGATACGCAGTATTTT
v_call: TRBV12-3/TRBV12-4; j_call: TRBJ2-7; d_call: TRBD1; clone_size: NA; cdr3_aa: CASSLSRGLDEQYF; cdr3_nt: TGTGCCAGCAGTTTGTCCAGGGGGCTTGACGAGCAGTACTTC
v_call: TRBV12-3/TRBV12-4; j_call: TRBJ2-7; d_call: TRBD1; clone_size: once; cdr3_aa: CASSLGGGTGGYEQYF; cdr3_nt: TGTGCCAGCAGTTTAGGAGGCGGGACAGGGGGCTACGAGCAGTACTTC
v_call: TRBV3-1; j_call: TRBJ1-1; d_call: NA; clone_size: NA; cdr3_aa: CASSPKGGTEAFF; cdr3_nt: TGTGCCAGCAGCCCCAAAGGGGGCACTGAAGCTTTCTTT
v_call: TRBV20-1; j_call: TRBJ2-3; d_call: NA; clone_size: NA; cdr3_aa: CSARMAGTSTDTQYF; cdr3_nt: TGCAGTGCTAGAATGGCCGGGACTAGCACAGATACGCAGTATTTT
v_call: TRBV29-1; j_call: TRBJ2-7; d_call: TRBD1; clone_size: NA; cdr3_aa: CSVGTGAYEQYF; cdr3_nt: TGCAGCGTTGGGACAGGGGCCTACGAGCAGTACTTC
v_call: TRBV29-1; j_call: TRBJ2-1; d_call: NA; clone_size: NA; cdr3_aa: CSVEGSGTGGGNEQFF; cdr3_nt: TGCAGCGTTGAAGGCTCCGGTACAGGGGGGGGGAATGAGCAGTTCTTC
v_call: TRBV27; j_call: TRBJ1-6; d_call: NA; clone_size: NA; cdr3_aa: CASSLSLGSGSPLHF; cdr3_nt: TGTGCCAGCAGTTTATCTCTCGGATCTGGTTCACCCCTCCACTTT
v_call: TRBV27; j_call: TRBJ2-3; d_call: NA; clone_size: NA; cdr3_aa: CASSFGQTDTQYF; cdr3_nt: TGTGCCAGCAGTTTTGGGCAGACAGATACGCAGTATTTT
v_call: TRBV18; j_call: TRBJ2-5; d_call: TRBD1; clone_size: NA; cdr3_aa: CASSLTGGVETQYF; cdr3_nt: TGTGCCAGCTCACTGACAGGGGGCGTAGAGACCCAGTACTTC
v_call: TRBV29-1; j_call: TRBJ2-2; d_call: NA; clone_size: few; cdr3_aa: CSAGNTGELFF; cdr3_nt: TGCAGCGCGGGGAACACCGGGGAGCTGTTTTTT
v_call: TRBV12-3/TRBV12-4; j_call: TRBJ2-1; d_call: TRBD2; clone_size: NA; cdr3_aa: CASSTGVTGGEQFF; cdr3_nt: TGTGCCAGCAGCACTGGGGTGACGGGGGGTGAGCAGTTCTTC
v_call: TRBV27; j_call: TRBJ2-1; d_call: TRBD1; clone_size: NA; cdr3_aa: CASRPDRGGYNEQFF; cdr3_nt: TGTGCCAGCAGACCCGACAGGGGCGGCTACAATGAGCAGTTCTTC
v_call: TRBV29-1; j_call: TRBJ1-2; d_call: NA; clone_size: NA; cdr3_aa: CSVEGRSYGYTF; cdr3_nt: TGCAGCGTTGAAGGGAGAAGCTATGGCTACACCTTC
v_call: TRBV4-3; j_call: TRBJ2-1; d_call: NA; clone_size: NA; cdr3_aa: CASSQGVYNEQFF; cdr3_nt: TGCGCCAGCAGCCAAGGGGTGTACAATGAGCAGTTCTTC
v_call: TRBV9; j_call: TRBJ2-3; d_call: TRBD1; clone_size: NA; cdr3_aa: CASSVEIHGKQGNTDTQYF; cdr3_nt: TGTGCCAGCAGCGTAGAGATACATGGGAAACAGGGGAACACAGATACGCAGTATTTT
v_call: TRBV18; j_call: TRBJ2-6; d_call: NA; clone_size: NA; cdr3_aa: CASSPGRANVLTF; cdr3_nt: TGTGCCAGCTCACCGGGAAGGGCCAACGTCCTGACTTTC
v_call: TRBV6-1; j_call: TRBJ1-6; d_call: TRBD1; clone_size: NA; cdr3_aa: CASSERDRNSPLHF; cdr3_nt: TGTGCCAGCAGTGAACGGGACAGGAATTCACCCCTCCACTTT
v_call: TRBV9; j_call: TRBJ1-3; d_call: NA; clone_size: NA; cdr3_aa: CASSLTPGVDGNTIYF; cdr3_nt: TGTGCCAGCAGCTTAACCCCCGGGGTTGATGGAAACACCATATATTTT
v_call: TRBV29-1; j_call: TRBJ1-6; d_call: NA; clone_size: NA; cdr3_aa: CSVGATYNSPLHF; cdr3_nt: TGCAGCGTTGGGGCCACCTATAATTCACCCCTCCACTTT
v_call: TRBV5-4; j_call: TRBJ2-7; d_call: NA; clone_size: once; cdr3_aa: CASSLGTQGTYEQYF; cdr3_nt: TGTGCCAGCAGCCTCGGGACACAGGGAACCTACGAGCAGTACTTC
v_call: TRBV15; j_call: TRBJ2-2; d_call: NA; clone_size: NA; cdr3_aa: CATSRGGLTGELFF; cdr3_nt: TGTGCCACCAGCAGAGGGGGGCTCACCGGGGAGCTGTTTTTT
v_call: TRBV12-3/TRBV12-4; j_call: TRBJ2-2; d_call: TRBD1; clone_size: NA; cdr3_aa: CATRPPGQGGGELFF; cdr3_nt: TGTGCCACCCGACCCCCCGGACAGGGAGGCGGGGAGCTGTTTTTT